Listed here are 21 T cell receptor beta chains from one sample, sequenced in a study of shared clonotypes between healthy human individuals (dated by TCRdb to about 2020). The library was obtained by the immunoSEQ multiplex PCR assay. TCRdb took over this immuneACCESS table, retaining in-frame rearrangements with V and J assigned. Such tables are incomplete; in checked studies, under half of the missing clones stem from an unresolved V gene, and the remainder is unexplained. The sample table lists more than 550,000 clones, 80% to 95% of them with a count of one. Together, the top ten hold about a third of the sample. Sequences were obtained from memory CD8+ T cells from PBMCs. Reading the label with the study, this specimen's cell subset or site is: CD45RO+ cells pooled with CCR7-negative TemRA cells. All receptors derive from a man between 18 and 35 years old in good health. Some clones in this sample may be carry-over from other donors' samples.

V usage is TRBV9 and J usage is TRBJ2-3, with a weak D call TRBD2 (5 bases). Trimming cost V 4 bases and J 2 bases, with 11 bases left between them. Germline CDR1 reads SGDLS; CDR2 reads YYNGEE. The CDR3 is 14 residues long. Here the CDR3 reads CASSLFGDTDTQYF. The CDR3 DNA is TGTGCCAGCAGCTTGTTCGGGGACACAGATACGCAGTATTTT. The whole variable domain, remainder taken from reference TRBV9 and TRBJ2-3, is DSGVTQTPKHLITATGQRVTLRCSPRSGDLSVYWYQQSLDQGLQFLIQYYNGEERAKGNILERFSAQQFPDLHSELNLSSLELGDSALYFCASSLFGDTDTQYFGPGTRLTVL.

V and J are TRBV9 and TRBJ2-3; the D is unclear. The CDR3 consists of 15 residues. V lost 0 bases and J lost 1, with 9 bases in between. The germline V gene encodes CDR1 SGDLS and CDR2 YYNGEE. CDR3 sequence (DNA): TGTGCCAGCAGCGTAGAAAGGGCTGGCACAGATACGCAGTATTTT. It yields the protein CASSVERAGTDTQYF.

The V gene is TRBV6-5, the J gene TRBJ1-3; D possibly corresponds to TRBD1 (5 bases). V dropped 0 bases and J dropped 2 bases, with 11 bases sitting between them. From germline, CDR1 is MNHEY and CDR2 SVGAGI. The CDR3 loop spans 16 amino acids. CDR3 protein: CASSYSMGPPGNTIYF. In DNA, the CDR3 is TGTGCCAGCAGTTACTCGATGGGGCCTCCTGGAAACACCATATATTTT.

The chain uses TRBV15 and TRBJ2-5; D uncertain. The CDR3 loop spans 14 amino acids. V was shortened by 0 bases and J by 1 base, with 6 bases between the two germline ends. Germline lookup yields CDR1 LNHNV and CDR2 YYDKDF (reference sequence). This CDR3 reads CATSREQIQETQYF. For the CDR3, the DNA is TGTGCCACCAGCAGAGAACAGATCCAAGAGACCCAGTACTTC.

The gene calls are TRBV28 and TRBJ2-1; 9 nucleotides line up with TRBD1. CDR3 length: 15 residues. V shed 6 bases and J 1 base; nucleotides not matched to a gene: 4. Germline lookup yields CDR1 MDHEN and CDR2 SYDVKM. In nucleotides, the CDR3 is TGTGCCAGCAGACGACAGGGGGGATCCTACAATGAGCAGTTCTTC. Translating it yields CASRRQGGSYNEQFF.

Ten or more counts support this clone. The chain recombines TRBV6-4 with TRBJ2-3, with TRBD1 identical over 11 bases. Germline trimming cut 3 bases from V and 4 bases from J; bases unmatched to any gene: 6. This CDR3 is 16 amino acids long. In germline, CDR1 is MRHNA, CDR2 SNTAGT. The CDR3 DNA follows: TGTGCCAGCAGTGAATCCCCGGGACAGGGGGCAGATACGCAGTATTTT. Translating it yields CASSESPGQGADTQYF.

The chain joins TRBV11-2 to TRBJ2-1; 11 bases are a match to TRBD2. In germline, CDR1 is SGHAT, CDR2 FQNNGV. The trim removed 6 bases at V and 6 bases at J, leaving 7 bases unmatched. The CDR3 runs 15 residues. The CDR3 nucleotides are TGTGCCAGCAGGAGACTAGCGGGGTCTATCAATGAGCAGTTCTTC. It encodes CASRRLAGSINEQFF.

The chain links TRBV11-2 to TRBJ2-7; D possibly matches TRBD1 or TRBD2 (5 bases each). The ends were cut back, 5 bases at V and 0 bases at J, with 23 bases in the middle. This CDR3 comprises 18 residues. The germline CDR1 and CDR2 sequences are SGHAT and FQNNGV. In DNA form, the CDR3 reads TGTGCCAGCAGCCCCCATGGGGGTACACTGGCCTACTCCTACGAGCAGTACTTC. Translation: CASSPHGGTLAYSYEQYF.

The chain employs TRBV7-2 and TRBJ1-5; no clear D. The CDR3 is made up of 14 amino acids. Germline V gives CDR1 SGHTA, CDR2 FQGNSA. V lost 3 bases and J lost 3, with 9 bases in between. This CDR3 reads CASSFERNNQPQHF. CDR3 bases: TGTGCCAGCAGCTTTGAACGGAACAATCAGCCCCAGCATTTT.

The V and J genes are TRBV29-1 and TRBJ2-1; a possible D gene is TRBD1 (6 bases). V was clipped by 4 bases and J by 6 bases, with 13 bases between them. The germline gives CDR1 SQVTM, CDR2 ANQGSEA. The CDR3 is made up of 13 amino acids. The CDR3 sequence is CSVVSRGFNEQFF. CDR3 DNA: TGCAGCGTTGTTTCTAGGGGGTTCAATGAGCAGTTCTTC.

A few counts support this clone. CDR3 sequence: CASSARLTIAKNIQYF. CDR3 nucleotides: TGTGCCAGCAGTGCCCGACTAACCATAGCCAAAAACATTCAGTACTTC. V is TRBV28 and J is TRBJ2-4, with TRBD2 as a possible D gene (5 bases). The CDR3 sequence is 16 residues long. The germline gives CDR1 MDHEN, CDR2 SYDVKM. Trimming cost V 5 bases and J 0 bases, with 14 bases left between them.

V usage is TRBV5-1 and J usage is TRBJ2-7; perhaps TRBD1 as D (6 bases). V was pared by 1 base and J by 4 bases, with 15 bases between. The CDR3 sequence is 15 residues long. Germline CDR1 is SGHRS and CDR2 is YFSETQ. DNA of the CDR3: TGCGCCAGCAGCTTGATTGCAGGGGAGAGTTACGAGCAGTACTTC. Translation gives CASSLIAGESYEQYF.

The chain recombines TRBV27 with TRBJ2-2; maybe TRBD1 (6 bases). The CDR3 is made up of 15 amino acids. The V gene's germline CDR1 is MNHEY and CDR2 SMNVEV (reference sequence). The V gene lost 2 bases and the J gene lost 5 bases, with 12 bases spanning the gap. This CDR3 is CASSLPGVPTGELFF. In DNA form, the CDR3 reads TGTGCCAGCAGTTTACCAGGGGTTCCTACCGGGGAGCTGTTTTTT.

J is TRBJ2-7 and V is TRBV28; unclear D gene. Germline values: CDR1 MDHEN, CDR2 SYDVKM. V lost 0 bases and J lost 2, with 2 bases in between. The CDR3 spans 12 residues. CDR3 region: CASSLWPYEQYF. The CDR3, as DNA: TGTGCCAGCAGTTTATGGCCCTACGAGCAGTACTTC.

The CDR3 spells CASSLSGGAGLAYEQYF. In nucleotides, the CDR3 is TGTGCCAGCAGTTTATCAGGGGGCGCGGGGCTTGCCTACGAGCAGTACTTC. This sequence joins TRBV27 and TRBJ2-7, with a weak D call TRBD1 (7 bases). This CDR3 is 17 amino acids long. Germline CDR1 is MNHEY and CDR2 is SMNVEV (reference sequence). V dropped 0 bases and J dropped 2 bases, with 17 bases sitting between them.

V gene TRBV30 combines with J gene TRBJ2-7; no clear D. Germline V gives CDR1 GTSNPN, CDR2 SVGIG (reference sequence). CDR3 length: 13 amino acids. V shed 4 bases and J shed 4 bases, with 14 bases lying between them. The CDR3 sequence is CAWKPAVVYEQYF. CDR3 DNA: TGTGCCTGGAAGCCCGCAGTGGTGTACGAGCAGTACTTC. The variable domain in full, completed from reference TRBV30 and TRBJ2-7, reads SQTIHQWPATLVQPVGSPLSLECTVEGTSNPNLYWYRQAAGRGLQLLFYSVGIGQISSEVPQNLSASRPQDRQFILSSKKLLLSDSGFYLCAWKPAVVYEQYFGPGTRLTVT.

This clone was seen just once. The chain employs TRBV28 and TRBJ1-2; D not certain. The V end lost 1 base, the J end lost 7 bases, and 7 bases lay between the germline ends. The CDR3 runs 12 residues. CDR1 and CDR2 from the germline V gene are MDHEN and SYDVKM. The CDR3 nucleotides read TGTGCCAGCAGTTTATCGGGAGTTGGCTACACCTTC. It yields the protein CASSLSGVGYTF.

The rearrangement joins TRBV28 to TRBJ2-7, with TRBD2 identical over 13 bases. From germline, CDR1 is MDHEN and CDR2 SYDVKM. Trimming took 8 bases from V and 2 from J; bases not matched to a gene: 21. The CDR3 consists of 20 residues. The CDR3 protein is CASQTVTSGRPKGATYEQYF. CDR3 nucleotides: TGTGCCAGCCAAACCGTGACTAGCGGGAGGCCTAAGGGGGCCACCTACGAGCAGTACTTC.

The rearrangement links TRBV19 to TRBJ2-1; D unresolved. Trimming left V 0 bases short and J 4 bases short, with 4 bases between. The CDR3 has 13 residues. Germline CDR1 reads LNHDA; CDR2 reads SQIVND (reference sequence). For the CDR3, the DNA is TGTGCCAGTAGTATAGATGGATACAATGAGCAGTTCTTC. It is translated as CASSIDGYNEQFF.

This clone was seen only once. This rearrangement joins TRBV27 to TRBJ1-2, with 9 bases aligning to TRBD1. V trimming: 3 bases; J trimming: 5 bases; junction bases outside the gene matches: 7. There are 15 residues in the CDR3. Per germline, CDR1 MNHEY and CDR2 SMNVEV (reference sequence). The CDR3 DNA is TGTGCCAGCAGTTTCTTGGGGACAGGGACGTATGGCTACACCTTC. Encoded protein: CASSFLGTGTYGYTF.

The V call is TRBV7-2, the J call TRBJ2-5; D is ambiguous. This CDR3 has 16 amino acids. Trimming shortened V by 4 bases and J by 5 bases, and 20 bases separated the two germline ends. Looked up from germline, CDR1 is SGHTA and CDR2 is FQGNSA. The CDR3 here is CASSSDFVSVGETQYF. The CDR3 nucleotides read TGTGCCAGCAGCTCCGACTTCGTAAGCGTCGGGGAGACCCAGTACTTC.